Listed below are T cell receptor beta chains from one sample, sequenced in a study. TCRdb processed the 5' RACE reads anew with MiXCR; each CDR3 protein has one entry. There are 55,000 to 75,000 distinct CDR3 sequences in the sample; around 30% occur only once, and about 2.3% lies in the top ten. Sequencing was carried out using tumor-infiltrating naive CD4+ T cells sorted from the breast tumor. The receptors here all came from a female donor with breast cancer. Each CDR3 is given with its conserved first and last residue. Fields, in order: J gene, V gene, CDR3 protein.

>TRBJ1-6|TRBV20-1
CSALDRPTNNSPLHF
>TRBJ1-3|TRBV2
CASTPMTRTGNTIYF
>TRBJ2-2|TRBV5-1
CASSEDTGELFF
>TRBJ2-7|TRBV5-1
CASSLFERDSGIQYF
>TRBJ2-1|TRBV5-1
CASSSTSGRAGEQFF
>TRBJ2-1|TRBV4-2
CASSQERRAGLPGQFF
>TRBJ1-6|TRBV6-1
CASSEGVSLHF
>TRBJ2-3|TRBV12-3/TRBV12-4
CASSLSVSGRVADTQYF
>TRBJ2-3|TRBV5-1
CASSNDGDRADTQYF
>TRBJ2-7|TRBV6-5
CASSRGQGASEQYF
>TRBJ2-3|TRBV7-2
CASSLGRFKGSTDTQYF
>TRBJ2-1|TRBV20-1
CSPRPLAGGIYNEQFF
>TRBJ2-1|TRBV28
CASSYPPGWGDNEQFF
>TRBJ1-2|TRBV6-1
CASSDLADYGYTF
>TRBJ2-3|TRBV4-3
CASSQGTAGVLDTQYF
>TRBJ2-7|TRBV6-1
CASTGTSGRATHEQYF
>TRBJ1-4|TRBV20-1
CSARDVRGGEKLFF
>TRBJ1-3|TRBV5-1
CASSARGDSGNTIYF
>TRBJ2-7|TRBV20-1
CSAPGQGAYEQYF
>TRBJ2-5|TRBV5-1
CASERGMSGKLETQYF
>TRBJ1-2|TRBV29-1
CSVDNYGYTF
>TRBJ1-2|TRBV27
CASSLQLGGAGGYTF
>TRBJ1-1|TRBV7-2
CASSLNGAEAFF
>TRBJ1-2|TRBV27
CASSSRQGGYGYTF
>TRBJ2-2|TRBV12-3/TRBV12-4
CASSEGAGELFF
>TRBJ2-5|TRBV2
CASVGQGRETQYF
>TRBJ2-3|TRBV7-8
CASSSQDTQYF
>TRBJ1-4|TRBV12-3/TRBV12-4
CASSFERGNEKLFF
>TRBJ2-3|TRBV9
CASSGLAGGPLDTQYF
>TRBJ2-5|TRBV9
CASSVGGRGQETQYF
>TRBJ1-1|TRBV7-3
CASSLYTGAGTEAFF
>TRBJ1-2|TRBV19
CASSQDVDGYTF
>TRBJ1-5|TRBV12-3/TRBV12-4
CASSFGGRAYQPQHF
>TRBJ2-3|TRBV12-3/TRBV12-4
CASSQNGQPTDTQYF
>TRBJ1-4|TRBV5-1
CASSLLPGHSEKLFF
>TRBJ1-1|TRBV4-3
CASSQDIGGTEAFF
>TRBJ2-7|TRBV20-1
CSAREWGAKQYF
>TRBJ2-2|TRBV6-5
CASSYGPRPLNTGELFF
>TRBJ1-1|TRBV5-4
CASRMGGGWMNTEAFF
>TRBJ2-1|TRBV3-1
CASSQDGRGGPYNEQFF
>TRBJ1-1|TRBV11-2
CASSYNRDTEAFF
>TRBJ2-3|TRBV6-2/TRBV6-3
CASSTRTSGIDTQYF
>TRBJ1-2|TRBV4-1
CASSPSRTGGDYGYTF
>TRBJ2-1|TRBV19
CASSKAGMSEQFF
>TRBJ1-1|TRBV6-6
CASSPGGPNTEAFF
>TRBJ2-1|TRBV20-1
CSGARTSGSLDNEQFF
>TRBJ2-1|TRBV7-6
CASSFLGAGRYNEQFF
>TRBJ2-7|TRBV12-3/TRBV12-4
CASQTDGWEQYF